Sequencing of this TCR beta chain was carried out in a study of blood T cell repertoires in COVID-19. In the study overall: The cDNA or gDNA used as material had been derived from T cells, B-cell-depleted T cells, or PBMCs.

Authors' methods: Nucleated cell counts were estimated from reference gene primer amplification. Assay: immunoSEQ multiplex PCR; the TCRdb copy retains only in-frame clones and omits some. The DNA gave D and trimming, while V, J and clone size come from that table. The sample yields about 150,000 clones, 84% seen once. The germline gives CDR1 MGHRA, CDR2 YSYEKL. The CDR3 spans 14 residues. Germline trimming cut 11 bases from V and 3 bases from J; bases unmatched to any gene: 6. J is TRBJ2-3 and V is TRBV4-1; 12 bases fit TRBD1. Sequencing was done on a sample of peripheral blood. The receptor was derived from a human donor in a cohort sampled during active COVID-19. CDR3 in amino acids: CASRDRGPTDTQYF. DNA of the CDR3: TGCGCCTCCCGGGACAGGGGGCCGACAGATACGCAGTATTTT.